Listed below are T cell receptor beta chains from one sample, sequenced in a study of somatic mutations in cytotoxic T cells in rheumatoid arthritis. The method was immunoSEQ multiplex PCR; TCRdb's version includes in-frame clones alone and lacks a portion of them. The data hold under 30,000 clones, with roughly 69% observed a single time. Sequencing used CD8+ T cells sorted from blood. The receptors come from a woman between 18 and 30 years old in good health. CDR3s include the opening cysteine and the closing phenylalanine or tryptophan. Fields, in order: J gene, V gene, D gene, clone size, CDR3 protein, CDR3 DNA. D genes are given only for firm matches. Size tells how often a clone was seen (once, few, many) or the class of an expanded clone, and some rows leave it out.

j_gene: TRBJ1-5
v_gene: TRBV19
d_gene: -
abundance: -
CDR3aa: CASSRRQWGDNQPQHF
CDR3nt: TGTGCCAGTAGTAGGAGACAGTGGGGGGACAATCAGCCCCAGCATTTT

j_gene: TRBJ2-7
v_gene: TRBV27
d_gene: -
abundance: -
CDR3aa: CASSFFPSYEQYF
CDR3nt: TGTGCCAGCAGCTTTTTTCCCTCCTACGAGCAGTACTTC

j_gene: TRBJ2-3
v_gene: TRBV5-4
d_gene: -
abundance: once
CDR3aa: CASSLGTGRVEDTQYF
CDR3nt: TGTGCCAGCAGCTTGGGGACGGGGCGTGTGGAAGATACGCAGTATTTT

j_gene: TRBJ1-1
v_gene: TRBV27
d_gene: TRBD1
abundance: -
CDR3aa: CASSLSGTGSTEAFF
CDR3nt: TGTGCCAGCAGTTTATCGGGGACAGGGAGCACTGAAGCTTTCTTT

j_gene: TRBJ2-7
v_gene: TRBV7-8
d_gene: -
abundance: few
CDR3aa: CASSIRRDPYEQYF
CDR3nt: TGTGCCAGCAGCATTCGCCGGGACCCCTACGAGCAGTACTTC

j_gene: TRBJ2-1
v_gene: TRBV28
d_gene: -
abundance: -
CDR3aa: CASSFPRRSSYNEQFF
CDR3nt: TGTGCCAGCAGTTTCCCGCGGAGGAGCTCCTACAATGAGCAGTTCTTC

j_gene: TRBJ1-1
v_gene: TRBV19
d_gene: -
abundance: -
CDR3aa: CASTPGRGPLNTEAFF
CDR3nt: TGTGCCAGTACCCCAGGGAGGGGCCCCCTGAACACTGAAGCTTTCTTT

j_gene: TRBJ2-4
v_gene: TRBV13
d_gene: -
abundance: -
CDR3aa: CASSPEGAKNIQYF
CDR3nt: TGTGCCAGCAGCCCCGAGGGGGCCAAAAACATTCAGTACTTC

j_gene: TRBJ2-1
v_gene: TRBV28
d_gene: TRBD2
abundance: once
CDR3aa: CASSLKLAGAGSSYNEQFF
CDR3nt: TGTGCCAGCAGTTTAAAACTAGCGGGAGCGGGGAGCTCCTACAATGAGCAGTTCTTC

j_gene: TRBJ1-2
v_gene: TRBV29-1
d_gene: -
abundance: -
CDR3aa: CSAQGAGESDYGYTF
CDR3nt: TGCAGCGCTCAAGGGGCAGGGGAGTCAGACTATGGCTACACCTTC

j_gene: TRBJ2-1
v_gene: TRBV4-1
d_gene: -
abundance: -
CDR3aa: CASSQVSGRYNEQFF
CDR3nt: TGCGCCAGCAGCCAAGTAAGCGGCCGGTACAATGAGCAGTTCTTC

j_gene: TRBJ2-7
v_gene: TRBV4-1
d_gene: TRBD2
abundance: -
CDR3aa: CASSQRGLAAYEQYF
CDR3nt: TGCGCCAGCAGCCAAAGGGGACTAGCGGCCTACGAGCAGTACTTC

j_gene: TRBJ1-4
v_gene: TRBV9
d_gene: -
abundance: -
CDR3aa: CASNPVDYENRGEKLFF
CDR3nt: TGTGCCAGCAACCCGGTGGACTACGAAAACCGAGGGGAAAAACTGTTTTTT

j_gene: TRBJ2-7
v_gene: TRBV28
d_gene: TRBD2
abundance: -
CDR3aa: CASSAGLAGVLGDEQYF
CDR3nt: TGTGCCAGCAGTGCGGGACTAGCGGGAGTCCTGGGAGACGAGCAGTACTTC

j_gene: TRBJ2-3
v_gene: TRBV6-1
d_gene: TRBD2
abundance: -
CDR3aa: CASSEGLALSTDTQYF
CDR3nt: TGTGCCAGCAGTGAAGGACTAGCCCTGAGCACAGATACGCAGTATTTT

j_gene: TRBJ1-2
v_gene: TRBV14
d_gene: TRBD1
abundance: -
CDR3aa: CASSQEWGTGSNYGYTF
CDR3nt: TGTGCCAGCAGCCAAGAATGGGGGACAGGGTCTAACTATGGCTACACCTTC

j_gene: TRBJ2-7
v_gene: TRBV5-6
d_gene: TRBD2
abundance: few
CDR3aa: CASSPLTSGNEQYF
CDR3nt: TGTGCCAGCAGCCCCCTAACTAGCGGGAACGAGCAGTACTTC

j_gene: TRBJ2-5
v_gene: TRBV4-1
d_gene: -
abundance: -
CDR3aa: CASSQEPYQETQYF
CDR3nt: TGCGCCAGCAGCCAAGAGCCGTACCAAGAGACCCAGTACTTC

j_gene: TRBJ1-1
v_gene: TRBV2
d_gene: -
abundance: once
CDR3aa: CASSEFEPGRLNTEAFF
CDR3nt: TGTGCCAGCAGTGAATTCGAGCCAGGGCGGCTGAACACTGAAGCTTTCTTT

j_gene: TRBJ1-4
v_gene: TRBV10-2
d_gene: -
abundance: -
CDR3aa: CASSESNREPNEKLFF
CDR3nt: TGCGCCAGCAGTGAGTCGAACCGAGAGCCAAATGAAAAACTGTTTTTT